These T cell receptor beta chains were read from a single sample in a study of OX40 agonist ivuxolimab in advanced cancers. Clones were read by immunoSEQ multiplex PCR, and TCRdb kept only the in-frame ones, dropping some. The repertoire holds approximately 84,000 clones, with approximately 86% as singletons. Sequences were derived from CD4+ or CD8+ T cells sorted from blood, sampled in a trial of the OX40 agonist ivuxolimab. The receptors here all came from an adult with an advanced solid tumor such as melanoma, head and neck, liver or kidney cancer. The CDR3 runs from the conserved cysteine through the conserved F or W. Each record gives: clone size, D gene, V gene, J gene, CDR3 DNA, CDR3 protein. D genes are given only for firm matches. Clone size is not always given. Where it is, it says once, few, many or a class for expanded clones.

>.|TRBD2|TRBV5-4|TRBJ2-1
TGTGCCAGCAGCACCCTAGCGGGGGGGTACAATGAGCAGTTCTTC
CASSTLAGGYNEQFF
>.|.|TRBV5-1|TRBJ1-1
TGCGCCAGCAGCTTGGGGAGGCCTGGGATGAACACTGAAGCTTTCTTT
CASSLGRPGMNTEAFF
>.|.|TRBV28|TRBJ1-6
TGTGCCAGCAGTGCCCTAGTAGAGAATAATTCACCCCTCCACTTT
CASSALVENNSPLHF
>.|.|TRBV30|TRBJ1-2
TGTGCCTGGAGTGTAGGTCAGGATAGGGGCTACACCTTC
CAWSVGQDRGYTF
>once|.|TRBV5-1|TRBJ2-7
TGCGCCAGCAGCCCTGCACCCCGGTGGGGGTTCGAGCAGTACTTC
CASSPAPRWGFEQYF
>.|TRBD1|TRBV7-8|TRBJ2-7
TGTGCCAGCAGCTTAAGACAGGGCTACGAGCAGTACTTC
CASSLRQGYEQYF
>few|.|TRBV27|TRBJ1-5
TGTGCCAGCAGTTTAGGAGTCCGCCGGCCCCAGCATTTT
CASSLGVRRPQHF
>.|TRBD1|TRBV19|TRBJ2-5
TGTGCCAGTAGCTCCCAGGGGGCTCGGGCGACCCAGTACTTC
CASSSQGARATQYF
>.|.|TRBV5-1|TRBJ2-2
TGCGCCAGCAGCTTAGGGGGGAGCTACACCGGGGAGCTGTTTTTT
CASSLGGSYTGELFF
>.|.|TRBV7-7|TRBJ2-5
TGTGCCAGCAGTATTCTGGGGTGGGAGACCCAGTACTTC
CASSILGWETQYF
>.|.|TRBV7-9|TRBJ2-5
TGTGCCAGCAGCCCCGGGGGCTGGGAGACCCAGTACTTC
CASSPGGWETQYF
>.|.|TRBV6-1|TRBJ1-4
TGTGCCAGCAGTGAATCATGGACACTGTTTTTT
CASSESWTLFF
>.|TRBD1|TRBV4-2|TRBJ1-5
TGTGCCAGCAGCCTAGACGGACAGGGCCGGGATCAGCCCCAGCATTTT
CASSLDGQGRDQPQHF
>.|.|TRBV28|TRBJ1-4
TGTGCCAGCAGTGCCAGCCGGCCTTCAGATGAAAAACTGTTTTTT
CASSASRPSDEKLFF
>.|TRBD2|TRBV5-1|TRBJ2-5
TGCGCCAGCCGCCCCGCCGGGGGGTACCAAGAGACCCAGTACTTC
CASRPAGGYQETQYF
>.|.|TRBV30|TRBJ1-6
TGTGCCTGGAGTTCCAGAACAGATTCACCCCTCCACTTT
CAWSSRTDSPLHF
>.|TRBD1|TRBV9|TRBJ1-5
TGTGCCAGCAGCGCAGGGGGTAATCAGCCCCAGCATTTT
CASSAGGNQPQHF
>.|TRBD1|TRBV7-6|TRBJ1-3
TGTGCCAGCAGCTTAGAAGCTCAGGCAGGGGGTAATGGAAACACCATATATTTT
CASSLEAQAGGNGNTIYF
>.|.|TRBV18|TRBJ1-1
TGTGCCAGCTCACCGGCCAGGGATAGGGGTGAAGCTTTCTTT
CASSPARDRGEAFF
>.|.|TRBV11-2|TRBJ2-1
TGTGCCAGCAGCTTAGTGGCTCCCAAAAGGGGGAGGAATGAGCAGTTCTTC
CASSLVAPKRGRNEQFF
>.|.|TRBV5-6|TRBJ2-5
TGTGCCAGCAGCTTGGTTTCCGGAGGGGGGCCAGAGACCCAGTACTTC
CASSLVSGGGPETQYF
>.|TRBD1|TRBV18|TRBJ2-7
TGTGCCAGCTCACGGCAGGGGGCCGACTACGAGCAGTACTTC
CASSRQGADYEQYF
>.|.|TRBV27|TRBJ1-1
TGTGCCAGCAGTGGCAGGACGGGTACGGGGGCTTTCTTT
CASSGRTGTGAFF
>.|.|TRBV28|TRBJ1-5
TGTGCCAGCAGTTTATACAGGCGGGGCCAGCATTTT
CASSLYRRGQHF
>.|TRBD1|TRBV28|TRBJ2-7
TGTGCCAGCTCGAGACAGGGGCCCTACGAGCAGTACTTC
CASSRQGPYEQYF
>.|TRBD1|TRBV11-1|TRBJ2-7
TGTGCCAGCAGTCGGGACAGAGCCTACGAGCAGTACTTC
CASSRDRAYEQYF
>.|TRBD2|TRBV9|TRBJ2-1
TGTGCCAGCAGCGGGACTAGTCTCCATGAGCAGTTCTTC
CASSGTSLHEQFF
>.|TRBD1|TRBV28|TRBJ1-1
TGTGCCAGCACGGGACAGCCGAACACTGAAGCTTTCTTT
CASTGQPNTEAFF
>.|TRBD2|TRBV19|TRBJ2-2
TGTGCCAGTAGTGGGCTAGCGGGGGGTATCACCGGGGAGCTGTTTTTT
CASSGLAGGITGELFF
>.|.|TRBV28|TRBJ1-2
TGTGCCAGCAGTTTATTAGGCCAGGCGTTTAACTATGGCTACACCTTC
CASSLLGQAFNYGYTF
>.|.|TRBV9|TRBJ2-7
TGTGCCAGCAGCGTAGGGGGCACTTACTACGAGCAGTACTTC
CASSVGGTYYEQYF
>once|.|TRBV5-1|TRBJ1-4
TGCGCCAGCAGAAAGGGCTCGGCAAATGAAAAACTGTTTTTT
CASRKGSANEKLFF
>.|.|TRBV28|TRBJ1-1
TGTGCCAGCGCTCTTCGGGCTCGGGACACTGAAGCTTTCTTT
CASALRARDTEAFF
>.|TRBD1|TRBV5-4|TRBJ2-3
TGTGCCAGCAGCCACCCGGGACAGGGGCCCACAGATACGCAGTATTTT
CASSHPGQGPTDTQYF
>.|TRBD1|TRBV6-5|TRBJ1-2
TGTGCCAGCAGCCCGACAGGGCTCTATGGCTACACCTTC
CASSPTGLYGYTF
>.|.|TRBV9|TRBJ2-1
TGTGCCAGCAGCGTAGGAGGACAGACATTGTTCTTC
CASSVGGQTLFF
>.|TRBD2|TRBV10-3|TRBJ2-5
TGTGCCATCAGTGCAGCGGGGCAAGAGACCCAGTACTTC
CAISAAGQETQYF
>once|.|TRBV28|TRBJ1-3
TGTGCCAGCAGTTCCCATCTTAAAAACACCATATATTTT
CASSSHLKNTIYF
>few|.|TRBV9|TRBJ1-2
TGTGCCAGCAAACGTCAGGGAGGCTACACCTTC
CASKRQGGYTF
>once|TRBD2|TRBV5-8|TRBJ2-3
TGTGCCAGCGGGGGACTAGCGGGGGCAGATACGCAGTATTTT
CASGGLAGADTQYF
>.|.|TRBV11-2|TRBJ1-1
TGTGCCAGCAGCTTAGACCCAGGGAAGAACACTGAAGCTTTCTTT
CASSLDPGKNTEAFF
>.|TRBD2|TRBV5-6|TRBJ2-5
TGTGCCAGCAGCCGTAGCGGGGGGGCCGAGACCCAGTACTTC
CASSRSGGAETQYF
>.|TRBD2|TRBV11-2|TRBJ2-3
TGTGCCAGCAGCTCTCAGCGGGGGAGACGAGGTACGCAGTATTTT
CASSSQRGRRGTQYF
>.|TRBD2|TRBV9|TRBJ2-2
TGTGCCAGCAGCGTTAGCGGGCCTCCCAACACCGGGGAGCTGTTTTTT
CASSVSGPPNTGELFF
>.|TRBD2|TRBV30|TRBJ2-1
TGTGCCTGGACTCCCCTGGGTAGCGGGGGAACCTATCCCTACAATGAGCAGTTCTTC
CAWTPLGSGGTYPYNEQFF
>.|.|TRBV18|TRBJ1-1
TGTGCCAGCTCACCACTTTCGGGACACTTGAACACTGAAGCTTTCTTT
CASSPLSGHLNTEAFF
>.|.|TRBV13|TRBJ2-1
TGTGCCAGCAGCTTAAGGTATGAGCAGTTCTTC
CASSLRYEQFF
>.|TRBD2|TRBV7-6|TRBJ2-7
TGTGCCAGCAGCTCCGGGACTAGCGGCTCCTACGAGCAGTACTTC
CASSSGTSGSYEQYF
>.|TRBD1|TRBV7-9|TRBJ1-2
TGTGCCAGCAGCCTAAGACAGGGAAACTATGGCTACACCTTC
CASSLRQGNYGYTF
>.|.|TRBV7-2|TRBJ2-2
TGTGCCAGCAGCTTAGGAGTCGGAGCGGTCGGGGAGCTGTTTTTT
CASSLGVGAVGELFF